This T cell receptor (beta chain) was recorded in a study of blood T cell repertoires in COVID-19. After removal of 5 bases from V and 3 bases from J, the junction contained 7 bases not matched to a gene. The CDR3 sequence is 15 residues long. Germline CDR1 MDHEN, CDR2 SYDVKM. Assay: immunoSEQ multiplex PCR; the TCRdb copy retains only in-frame clones and omits some. The sample shows 100,000 to 130,000 clones, 80% to 90% of them seen only once. The V gene is TRBV28, the J gene TRBJ2-7, with 10 bases identical to TRBD1. The sequenced material came from peripheral blood. The receptor's source is a human donor in a cohort sampled during active COVID-19. The CDR3 DNA reads TGTGCCAGCAGTAGCTCCGGGACAGGGGTCTACGAGCAGTACTTC. Translation: CASSSSGTGVYEQYF.